The 8 T cell receptor beta chains in this list originate from one sample, sequenced in a study of blood T cells in healthy people across ages. The authors ran a second PCR of about 6 to 11 cycles using a sample-barcoded 5' primer and a J-beta primer mix. TCRdb processed the 5' RACE reads anew with MiXCR; each CDR3 protein has one entry. The data hold 1.2 million to 1.5 million distinct CDR3 sequences, with 55% to 75% observed a single time. Sequencing used blood. The origin of the receptors is a man aged 18 to 35 in good health.

V and J are TRBV4-1 and TRBJ2-4; 12 bases map to TRBD2. The V segment lost 0 bases and the J segment 1 base; nucleotides outside the gene matches: 10. From germline, CDR1 is MGHRA and CDR2 YSYEKL. The CDR3 contains 20 residues. CDR3 in amino acids: CASSQDRPSGGDWAKNIQYF. CDR3 in DNA: TGCGCCAGCAGCCAAGATCGACCTAGCGGGGGGGATTGGGCCAAAAACATTCAGTACTTC.

Only a few counts were recorded for this clonotype. The chain uses TRBV6-5 and TRBJ1-4; 11 bases line up with TRBD1. Unmatched junction bases numbered 8, after V lost 7 bases and J lost 7 bases. This CDR3 is 15 amino acids long. Germline lookup yields CDR1 MNHEY and CDR2 SVGAGI. The CDR3 DNA is TGTGCCAGCAAGGACAGGGGGCACGGGATTGAAAAACTGTTTTTT. This gives the protein CASKDRGHGIEKLFF.

This chain joins TRBV9 and TRBJ2-7, with 7 bases identical to TRBD2. Germline lookup yields CDR1 SGDLS and CDR2 YYNGEE. Unmatched junction bases numbered 7, after V lost 0 bases and J lost 1 base. The CDR3 runs to 16 residues. CDR3 in DNA: TGTGCCAGCAGCGTAGATGTGGGAGGGAGTTCCTACGAGCAGTACTTC. It encodes CASSVDVGGSSYEQYF.

This sequence joins TRBV6-1 and TRBJ1-3; D uncertain. Germline loops: CDR1 MNHNS, CDR2 SASEGT. V lost 1 base to trimming and J lost 0 bases, with 10 bases between them. This CDR3 has 16 amino acids. The CDR3 bases are TGTGCCAGCAGTGAAGGCGCCTGGAGCTCTGGAAACACCATATATTTT. The encoded protein is CASSEGAWSSGNTIYF.

This clonotype was seen a few times. The chain combines TRBV29-1 with TRBJ2-3, with D perhaps TRBD1 or TRBD2 (5 bases each). CDR1 is SQVTM and CDR2 is ANQGSEA in the germline V gene. The CDR3 sequence is 14 residues long. V was cut by 4 bases and J by 2 bases, with 13 bases left in between. The chain's CDR3 is CSVAWDGPTDTQYF. In DNA, the CDR3 is TGCAGCGTTGCCTGGGACGGACCCACAGATACGCAGTATTTT.

This sequence joins TRBV29-1 and TRBJ2-2; 11 bases are a match to TRBD1. Trimming cost V 7 bases and J 7 bases; bases outside gene matches: 2. The CDR3 totals 12 residues. Germline CDR1 reads SQVTM; CDR2 reads ANQGSEA. Here the CDR3 DNA reads TGCAGCGGGGGACAGGGGGACGGGGAGCTGTTTTTT. This translates into CSGGQGDGELFF.

This clonotype turned up a few times. This chain joins TRBV12-3 or TRBV12-4 and TRBJ2-7; D not certain. The ends were cut back, 6 bases at V and 6 bases at J, with 9 bases in the middle. The CDR3 extends over 11 amino acids. The CDR3 loop reads CASSKVGEQYF. The CDR3 DNA is TGTGCCAGCAGCAAGGTCGGCGAGCAGTACTTC.

The V call is TRBV5-6, the J call TRBJ2-2; 11 bases fit TRBD1. This CDR3 comprises 15 residues. V shed 4 bases and J 4 bases; nucleotides not matched to a gene: 3. Looked up from germline, CDR1 is SGHDT and CDR2 is YYEEEE. CDR3 loop: CASSGGQGVTGELFF. The CDR3 DNA follows: TGTGCCAGCAGCGGGGGACAGGGGGTCACCGGGGAGCTGTTTTTT.